This T cell receptor beta chain was recorded in a study of siplizumab effects on memory and regulatory T cells. Study findings and constraints: Assignment to unstimulated subsets succeeded for only a minor fraction of the alloreactive clones. Proof of suppressive function in proliferating Tregs from siplizumab cultures was not established.

Comment on this clone: Antigen: not known.

Libraries were prepared by immunoSEQ multiplex PCR; TCRdb keeps only in-frame clonotypes and omits some of them. In the table there are 90,000 to 110,000 clones, about 92% of which are singletons. The source material was CD4+ T cells sorted from blood. The receptor's source is a human donor in good health.

CDR3 bases: TGTGCCAGCAGTGAACAGGACCTTCCCGACACTGAAGCTTTCTTT. Translating it yields CASSEQDLPDTEAFF. The chain combines TRBV2 with TRBJ1-1; D is undetermined. There are 15 residues in the CDR3. Looked up from germline, CDR1 is SNHLY and CDR2 is FYNNEI. Trimming stripped 2 bases from V and 3 bases from J, with 13 bases between.